This TCR beta chain was captured in a study of blood T cell repertoires in COVID-19. The table came from immunoSEQ multiplex PCR; TCRdb's copy has only in-frame clones and leaves some out. In the table there are under 200,000 clones, around 82% of which are singletons. In this sample, this clone turned up once. Participant ages covered 18 to 89 years across 24 US areas. Researchers sorted participants into cohorts using their self-reported clinical history. This receptor was taken from a woman in her sixties or seventies with acute COVID-19. Material for sequencing was PBMCs or T cells enriched from blood (not recorded which).

CDR3 residues: CASRKSDWGTEAFF. In DNA form, the CDR3 reads TGTGCCAGCAGAAAGTCGGACTGGGGCACTGAAGCTTTCTTT. The V and J genes are TRBV7-9 and TRBJ1-1, with D uncertain. The CDR3 contains 14 residues. Germline values: CDR1 SEHNR, CDR2 FQNEAQ (reference sequence). The V end was cut by 6 bases, the J end by 4 bases, with 15 bases between.